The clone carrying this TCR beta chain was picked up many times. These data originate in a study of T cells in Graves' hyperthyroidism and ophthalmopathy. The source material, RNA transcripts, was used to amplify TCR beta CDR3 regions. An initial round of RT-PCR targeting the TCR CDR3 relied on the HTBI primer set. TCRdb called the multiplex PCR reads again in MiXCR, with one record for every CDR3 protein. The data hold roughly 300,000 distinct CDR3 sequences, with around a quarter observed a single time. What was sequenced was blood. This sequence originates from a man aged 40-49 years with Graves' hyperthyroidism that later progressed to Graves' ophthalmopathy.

The CDR3 sequence is CATSSWLTATYEQYF. In DNA, the CDR3 is TGTGCCACCAGCAGCTGGTTGACGGCCACCTACGAGCAGTACTTC. The gene calls are TRBV15 and TRBJ2-7, with unresolved D. This CDR3 has 15 amino acids. Germline CDR1 and CDR2: LNHNV and YYDKDF (reference sequence). V was cut by 3 bases and J by 2 bases, with 14 bases left in between.